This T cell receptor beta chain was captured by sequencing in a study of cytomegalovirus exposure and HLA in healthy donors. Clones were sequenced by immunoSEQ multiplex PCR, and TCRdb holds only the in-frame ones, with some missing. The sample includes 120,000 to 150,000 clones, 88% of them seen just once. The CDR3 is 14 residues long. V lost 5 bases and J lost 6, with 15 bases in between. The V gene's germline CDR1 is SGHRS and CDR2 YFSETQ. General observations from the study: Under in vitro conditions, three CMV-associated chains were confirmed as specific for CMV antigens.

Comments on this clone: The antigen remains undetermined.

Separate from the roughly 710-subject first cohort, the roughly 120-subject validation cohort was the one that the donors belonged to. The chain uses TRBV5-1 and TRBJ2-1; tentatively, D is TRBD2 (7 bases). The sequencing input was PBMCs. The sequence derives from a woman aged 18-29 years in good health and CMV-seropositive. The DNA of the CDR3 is TGCGCCAGCAGTTGGGCGGGGGCGGTCAATGAGCAGTTCTTC. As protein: CASSWAGAVNEQFF.